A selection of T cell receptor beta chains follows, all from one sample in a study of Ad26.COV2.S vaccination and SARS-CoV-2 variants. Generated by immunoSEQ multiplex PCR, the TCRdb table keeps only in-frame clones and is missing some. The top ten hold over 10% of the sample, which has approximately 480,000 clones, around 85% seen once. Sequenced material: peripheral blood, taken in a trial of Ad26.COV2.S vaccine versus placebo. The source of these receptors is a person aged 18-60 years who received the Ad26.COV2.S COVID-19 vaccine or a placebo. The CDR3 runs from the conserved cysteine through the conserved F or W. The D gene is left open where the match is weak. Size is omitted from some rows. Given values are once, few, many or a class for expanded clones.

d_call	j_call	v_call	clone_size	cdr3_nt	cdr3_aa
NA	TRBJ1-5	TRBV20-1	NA	TGCAGTGCTAGTGGAGGGCTTAATCAGCCCCAGCATTTT	CSASGGLNQPQHF
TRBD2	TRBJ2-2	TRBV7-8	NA	TGTGCCAGCAGCTCGAGTATGCTAGCGGGAAACACCGGGGAGCTGTTTTTT	CASSSSMLAGNTGELFF
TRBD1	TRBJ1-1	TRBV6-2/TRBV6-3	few	TGTGCCAGCAGTTACCCGGACAGGTGGGAAGCTTTCTTT	CASSYPDRWEAFF
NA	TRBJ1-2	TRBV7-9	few	TGTGCCAGCTACAGGGAATTAGGCGGAGGCTACACCTTC	CASYRELGGGYTF
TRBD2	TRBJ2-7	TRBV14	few	TGTGCCAGCAGCCAAGTAGTGGGGACTAGCGGTAAGCAGTACTTC	CASSQVVGTSGKQYF
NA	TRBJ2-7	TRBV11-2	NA	TGTGCCAGCAGCTTAGAGACTAGAAAATCCTACGAGCAGTACTTC	CASSLETRKSYEQYF
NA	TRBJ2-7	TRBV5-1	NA	TGCGCCAGCAGCTTGGCCGGGTACGGCTCCTACGAGCAGTACTTC	CASSLAGYGSYEQYF
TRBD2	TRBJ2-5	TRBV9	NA	TGTGCCAGCAGCGCTCCGGGACTAGCGGGAAAAGAGACCCAGTACTTC	CASSAPGLAGKETQYF
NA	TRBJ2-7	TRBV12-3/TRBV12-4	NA	TGTGCCAGCAGTGCTTCGACGGCCCCACGGTACTTC	CASSASTAPRYF
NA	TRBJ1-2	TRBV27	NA	TGTGCCAGCAGCCCTAGACTGTCGGCCTATGGCTACACCTTC	CASSPRLSAYGYTF
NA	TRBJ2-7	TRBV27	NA	TGTGCCAGCAGCCAGGGGGCGGGAGGGCGACGCTACGAGCAGTACTTC	CASSQGAGGRRYEQYF
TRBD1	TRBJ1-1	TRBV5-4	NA	TGTGCCAGCAGCTTGCAGGGGGCATACGGCACTGAAGCTTTCTTT	CASSLQGAYGTEAFF
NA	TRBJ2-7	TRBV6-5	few	TGTGCCAGCAGTTACGGCAGGGAGTACGAGCAGTACTTC	CASSYGREYEQYF